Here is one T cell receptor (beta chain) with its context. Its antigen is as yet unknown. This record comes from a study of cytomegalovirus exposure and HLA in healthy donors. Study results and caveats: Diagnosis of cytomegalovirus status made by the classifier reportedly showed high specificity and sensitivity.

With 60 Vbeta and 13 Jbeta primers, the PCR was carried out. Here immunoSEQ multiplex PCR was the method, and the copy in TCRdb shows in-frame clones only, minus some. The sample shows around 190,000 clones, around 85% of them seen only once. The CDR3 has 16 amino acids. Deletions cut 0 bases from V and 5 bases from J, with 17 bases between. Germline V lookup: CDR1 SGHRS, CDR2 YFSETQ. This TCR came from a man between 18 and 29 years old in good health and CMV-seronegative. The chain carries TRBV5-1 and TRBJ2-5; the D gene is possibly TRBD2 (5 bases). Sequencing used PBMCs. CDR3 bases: TGCGCCAGCAGCTTGGGTAGCGAGAGGTGGTTGGAGACCCAGTACTTC. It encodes CASSLGSERWLETQYF.